The 11 T cell receptor beta chains given below trace back to one sample, sequenced in a study of CD8 T cells in ankylosing spondylitis. TCRdb re-called the 5' RACE reads with MiXCR, one entry per CDR3 protein. The sample holds more than 110,000 distinct CDR3 sequences, roughly 8.8% seen once. The specimen sequenced was synovial fluid, either unsorted or a sorted T cell fraction (not recorded which). All receptors come from a male donor with ankylosing spondylitis.

In its sample, this clonotype was seen many times. This chain links TRBV12-3 or TRBV12-4 with TRBJ2-7, with no clear D. CDR3 length: 13 amino acids. Trimming left V 2 bases short and J 3 bases short, with 8 bases between. The chain's CDR3 is CASSLNRNYEQYF. In DNA form, the CDR3 reads TGTGCCAGCAGTTTAAACAGAAACTACGAGCAGTACTTC.

This clonotype was observed many times. This chain uses TRBV28 with TRBJ1-5, with D maybe TRBD1 (6 bases). Between the trimmed V and J ends, which lost 3 bases and 2 bases, there was a span of 14 bases. The CDR3 is made up of 16 amino acids. From germline, CDR1 is MDHEN and CDR2 SYDVKM. CDR3 nucleotide sequence: TGTGCCAGCAGTTTTTGGACCAGGGGTGGCAATCAGCCCCAGCATTTT. Its protein product is CASSFWTRGGNQPQHF.

This clonotype has only a few counts. The chain employs TRBV20-1 and TRBJ2-3; D is ambiguous. CDR3 length equals 13 residues. Germline V lookup: CDR1 DFQATT, CDR2 SNEGSKA (reference sequence). V dropped 0 bases and J dropped 2 bases, with 6 bases sitting between them. The chain's CDR3 is CSARDRLTDTQYF. The CDR3 coding sequence is TGCAGTGCTAGAGATAGGCTCACAGATACGCAGTATTTT.

This chain joins TRBV20-1 and TRBJ2-1; maybe TRBD2 (6 bases). The germline V gene encodes CDR1 DFQATT and CDR2 SNEGSKA (reference sequence). CDR3 length: 11 amino acids. V was trimmed by 1 base and J by 15 bases, leaving 13 bases between them. The CDR3 DNA reads TGCAGTGCTAGAGGGGCCGGGAGCTCGTTCTTC. Translating gives CSARGAGSSFF.

This clonotype has a handful of counts. The rearrangement links TRBV7-2 to TRBJ1-2, with 7 bases lining up with TRBD1. The V and J ends lost 0 bases and 4 bases, in that order; junction bases with no gene match: 5. Germline CDR1 SGHTA, CDR2 FQGNSA. CDR3 length: 15 residues. The CDR3 coding sequence is TGTGCCAGCAGCTTAGCAGCAGGGGGGCCCTATGGCTACACCTTC. This gives the protein CASSLAAGGPYGYTF.

This chain connects TRBV28 to TRBJ2-1, with D possibly being TRBD2 (6 bases). CDR3 length: 15 residues. Germline lookup yields CDR1 MDHEN and CDR2 SYDVKM. V was shortened by 8 bases and J by 4 bases, with 18 bases between the two germline ends. CDR3 loop: CASVRRANPYNEQFF. Written as DNA, the CDR3 is TGTGCCAGCGTACGGAGGGCAAATCCGTACAATGAGCAGTTCTTC.

Many counts were recorded for this clonotype. The rearrangement joins TRBV10-3 to TRBJ2-7, with D perhaps being TRBD1 or TRBD2 (5 bases each). Germline V lookup: CDR1 ENHRY, CDR2 SYGVKD. The V end lost 7 bases, the J end lost 0 bases, and 7 bases lay between the germline ends. This CDR3 is 12 amino acids long. The chain's CDR3 is CAITGTSYEQYF. For the CDR3, the DNA is TGTGCCATCACAGGGACCTCCTACGAGCAGTACTTC.

This clonotype was recorded at least ten times. The rearrangement links TRBV11-2 to TRBJ1-2; no clear D gene. Trimming left V 1 base short and J 7 bases short, with 13 bases between. This CDR3 has 14 amino acids. Germline CDR1 SGHAT, CDR2 FQNNGV. For the CDR3, the DNA is TGTGCCAGCAGCTTAGTGGAGGGCCTAGGTGGCTACACCTTC. Its translation is CASSLVEGLGGYTF. The whole variable domain, filled in from reference TRBV11-2 and TRBJ1-2, reads EAGVAQSPRYKIIEKRQSVAFWCNPISGHATLYWYQQILGQGPKLLIQFQNNGVVDDSQLPKDRFSAERLKGVDSTLKIQPAKLEDSAVYLCASSLVEGLGGYTFGSGTRLTVV.

This clonotype was observed a few times. The chain combines TRBV28 with TRBJ2-3; a possible D gene is TRBD2 (5 bases). The ends were cut back, 5 bases at V and 6 bases at J, with 15 bases in the middle. The germline V gene encodes CDR1 MDHEN and CDR2 SYDVKM. The CDR3 runs 14 residues. The CDR3 coding sequence is TGTGCCAGCAGTCCCATCAGAGGGTTTGATACGCAGTATTTT. Its translation is CASSPIRGFDTQYF.

There are a few counts of this clonotype. The V gene is TRBV4-3, the J gene TRBJ2-4; no firm D call. V lost 0 bases to trimming and J lost 0 bases, with 6 bases between them. The CDR3 covers 15 residues. Germline values: CDR1 LGHNA, CDR2 YSLEER. The CDR3 protein is CASSQDRLAKNIQYF. CDR3 in DNA: TGCGCCAGCAGCCAAGACAGATTAGCCAAAAACATTCAGTACTTC.

This chain links TRBV20-1 with TRBJ1-6, with D uncertain. V lost 6 bases and J lost 10, with 13 bases in between. Germline CDR1 is DFQATT and CDR2 is SNEGSKA (reference sequence). The CDR3 has 12 residues. In DNA, the CDR3 is TGCAGTGCGGAGGAGGATGACTCACCCCTCCACTTT. As protein: CSAEEDDSPLHF.